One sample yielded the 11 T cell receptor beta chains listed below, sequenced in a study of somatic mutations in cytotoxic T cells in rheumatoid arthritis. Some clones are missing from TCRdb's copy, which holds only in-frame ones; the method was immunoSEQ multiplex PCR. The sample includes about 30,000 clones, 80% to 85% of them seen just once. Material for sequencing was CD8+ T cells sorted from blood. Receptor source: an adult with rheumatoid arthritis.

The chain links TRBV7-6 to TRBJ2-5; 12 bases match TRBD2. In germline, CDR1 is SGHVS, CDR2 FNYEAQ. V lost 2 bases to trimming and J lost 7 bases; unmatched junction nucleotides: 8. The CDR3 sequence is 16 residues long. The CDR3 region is CASSLLAGGPRWTQYF. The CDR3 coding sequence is TGTGCCAGCAGCTTACTAGCGGGAGGGCCGAGGTGGACCCAGTACTTC.

The CDR3 bases are TGTGCCAGTAGTATTGCGGCGGGGGGACTCACAGATACGCAGTATTTT. Protein product: CASSIAAGGLTDTQYF. The chain links TRBV19 to TRBJ2-3, with 8 nucleotides matching TRBD2. Trimming at V came to 3 bases and at J to 2 bases, leaving 7 bases not matched to a gene. The CDR3 has 16 amino acids. Germline V CDR1 and CDR2: LNHDA, SQIVND (reference sequence).

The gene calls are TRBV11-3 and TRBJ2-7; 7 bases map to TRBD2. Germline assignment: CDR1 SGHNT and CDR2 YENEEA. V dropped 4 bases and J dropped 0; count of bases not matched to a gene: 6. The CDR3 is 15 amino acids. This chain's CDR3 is CASSSAAGSSYEQYF. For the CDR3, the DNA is TGTGCCAGCAGCTCTGCAGCGGGGAGCTCCTACGAGCAGTACTTC.

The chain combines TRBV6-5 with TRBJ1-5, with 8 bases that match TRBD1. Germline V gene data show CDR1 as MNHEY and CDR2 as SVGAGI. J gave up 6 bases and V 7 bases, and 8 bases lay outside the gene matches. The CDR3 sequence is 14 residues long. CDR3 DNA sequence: TGTGCCAGCAACCAGTACAGGGGGAGTCAGCCCCAGCATTTT. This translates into CASNQYRGSQPQHF.

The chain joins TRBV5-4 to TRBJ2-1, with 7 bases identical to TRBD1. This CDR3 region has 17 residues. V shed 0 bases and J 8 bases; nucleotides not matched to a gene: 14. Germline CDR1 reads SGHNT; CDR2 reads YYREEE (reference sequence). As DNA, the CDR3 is TGTGCCAGCAGCTTGGAAGGACAGGTTCAACCTGGGGATGAGCAGTTCTTC. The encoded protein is CASSLEGQVQPGDEQFF.

This CDR3 is CASSAGVGVKTGGDYGYTF. CDR3 nucleotide sequence: TGTGCCAGCAGCGCCGGGGTTGGGGTAAAGACAGGGGGAGACTATGGCTACACCTTC. The rearrangement joins TRBV9 to TRBJ1-2; 9 nucleotides agree with TRBD1. Germline lookup yields CDR1 SGDLS and CDR2 YYNGEE. The CDR3 extends over 19 amino acids. The V and J ends lost 3 bases and 3 bases, in that order; junction bases with no gene match: 18. The variable domain in full, completed from reference TRBV9 and TRBJ1-2, reads DSGVTQTPKHLITATGQRVTLRCSPRSGDLSVYWYQQSLDQGLQFLIQYYNGEERAKGNILERFSAQQFPDLHSELNLSSLELGDSALYFCASSAGVGVKTGGDYGYTFGSGTRLTVV.

The CDR3: CASSGGGYGYTF. The CDR3 nucleotides read TGTGCCAGCAGCGGCGGGGGATATGGCTACACCTTC. The chain uses TRBV5-6 and TRBJ1-2; tentative D call: TRBD1 (5 bases). The CDR3 runs to 12 residues. The ends were cut back, 4 bases at V and 5 bases at J, with 9 bases in the middle. Germline V gives CDR1 SGHDT, CDR2 YYEEEE. The full variable domain, with the rest looked up from reference TRBV5-6 and TRBJ1-2, is DAGVTQSPTHLIKTRGQQVTLRCSPKSGHDTVSWYQQALGQGPQFIFQYYEEEERQRGNFPDRFSGHQFPNYSSELNVNALLLGDSALYLCASSGGGYGYTFGSGTRLTVV.

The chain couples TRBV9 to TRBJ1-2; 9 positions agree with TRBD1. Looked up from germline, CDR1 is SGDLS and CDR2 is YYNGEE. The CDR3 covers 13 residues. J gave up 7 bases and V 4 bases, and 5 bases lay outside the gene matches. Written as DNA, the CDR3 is TGTGCCAGCAGCCCCGGACAGGGGTTTGGCTACACCTTC. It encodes CASSPGQGFGYTF. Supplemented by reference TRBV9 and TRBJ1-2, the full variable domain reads DSGVTQTPKHLITATGQRVTLRCSPRSGDLSVYWYQQSLDQGLQFLIQYYNGEERAKGNILERFSAQQFPDLHSELNLSSLELGDSALYFCASSPGQGFGYTFGSGTRLTVV.

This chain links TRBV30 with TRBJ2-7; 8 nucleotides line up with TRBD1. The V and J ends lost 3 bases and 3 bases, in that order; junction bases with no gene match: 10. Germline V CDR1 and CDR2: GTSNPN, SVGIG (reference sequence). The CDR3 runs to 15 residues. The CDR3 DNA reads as TGTGCCTGGAGCGGTGACAGGGGATTAAGCTACGAGCAGTACTTC. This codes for CAWSGDRGLSYEQYF.

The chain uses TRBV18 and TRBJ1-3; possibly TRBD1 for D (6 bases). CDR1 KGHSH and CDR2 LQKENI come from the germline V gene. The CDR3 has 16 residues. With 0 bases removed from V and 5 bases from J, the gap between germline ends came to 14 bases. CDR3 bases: TGTGCCAGCTCACCACCCTACAGGGCCACGCGAAACACCATATATTTT. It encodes CASSPPYRATRNTIYF.

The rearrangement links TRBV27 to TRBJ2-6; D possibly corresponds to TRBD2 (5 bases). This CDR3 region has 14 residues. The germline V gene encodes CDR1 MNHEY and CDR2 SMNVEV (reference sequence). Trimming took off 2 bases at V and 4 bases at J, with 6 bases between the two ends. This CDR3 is CASSLGEGANVLTF. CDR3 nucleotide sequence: TGTGCCAGCAGTTTAGGGGAGGGGGCCAACGTCCTGACTTTC.